Presented here are 30 T cell receptor beta chains from one specimen sequenced in a study of cytomegalovirus exposure and HLA in healthy donors. Amplification used 60 Vbeta primers and 13 Jbeta primers. The method was immunoSEQ multiplex PCR; TCRdb's version includes in-frame clones alone and lacks a portion of them. Here the sample spans under 200,000 clones, 73% being singletons. The sequenced material came from PBMCs. The source of these receptors is a woman aged 25 to 39 in good health and CMV-seronegative.

There are a few counts of this clone. A junction boundary mismatches the germline segment, possibly from a read error. This chain joins TRBV4-1 and TRBJ2-1, with TRBD2 identical over 11 bases. Germline values: CDR1 MGHRA, CDR2 YSYEKL. The CDR3 has 15 amino acids. CDR3 DNA: TGTGCCAGCAGCCGTGAACTAGCGGGAGTCGATGAGCAGTTCTTC. Its translation is CASSRELAGVDEQFF.

This clone occurred a few times. The chain has TRBV18 and TRBJ1-1; a possible D gene is TRBD1 (5 bases). The V gene lost 4 bases and the J gene lost 0 bases, with 12 bases spanning the gap. Germline V gives CDR1 KGHSH, CDR2 LQKENI. The CDR3 has 15 residues. CDR3 in amino acids: CASSLRQLMNTEAFF. Written as DNA, the CDR3 is TGTGCCAGCTCACTTCGACAGTTAATGAACACTGAAGCTTTCTTT.

This chain joins TRBV6-1 and TRBJ2-7; the match to TRBD1 covers 9 bases. The CDR3 runs to 16 residues. V shed 1 base, J shed 3 bases, and the junction held 7 bases outside the gene matches. From germline, CDR1 is MNHNS and CDR2 SASEGT. CDR3 sequence (DNA): TGTGCCAGCAGTGAAGATAGGAGGACAGGGGTCTACGAGCAGTACTTC. It codes for CASSEDRRTGVYEQYF.

The chain couples TRBV4-2 to TRBJ2-5; perhaps TRBD2 as D (5 bases). This CDR3 spans 15 amino acids. The germline V gene has CDR1 LGHNA and CDR2 YNFKEQ. Trimming stripped 0 bases from V and 10 bases from J, with 18 bases between. The CDR3 region is CASSQEQRTAYDQYF. The CDR3 DNA reads as TGTGCCAGCAGCCAAGAACAGCGGACTGCTTACGACCAGTACTTC.

The chain couples TRBV5-4 to TRBJ1-2, with D uncertain. Trimming cost V 2 bases and J 5 bases, with 7 bases left between them. This CDR3 has 12 amino acids. Germline V gene sequence: CDR1 SGHNT, CDR2 YYREEE (reference sequence). This chain's CDR3 is CASSFQQYGYTF. As DNA, the CDR3 is TGTGCCAGCAGCTTTCAACAGTATGGCTACACCTTC.

This clone was seen a few times. The chain carries TRBV11-2 and TRBJ2-2; perhaps TRBD2 as D (6 bases). The CDR3 has 15 amino acids. The germline V and J ends were trimmed by 3 bases and 7 bases, with 15 bases remaining between them. The germline CDR1 and CDR2 sequences are SGHAT and FQNNGV. CDR3 sequence: CASSLPTGAGGELFF. In nucleotides, the CDR3 is TGTGCCAGCAGCTTGCCGACGGGAGCCGGCGGGGAGCTGTTTTTT.

This clone was seen more than once but under ten times. This chain uses TRBV7-2 with TRBJ2-1; 10 nucleotides agree with TRBD1. This CDR3 region has 15 residues. V dropped 3 bases and J dropped 9; count of bases not matched to a gene: 8. The germline V gene has CDR1 SGHTA and CDR2 FQGNSA. Here the CDR3 reads CASSFFGTGVSEQFF. DNA of the CDR3: TGTGCCAGCAGCTTTTTTGGGACAGGGGTTAGTGAGCAGTTCTTC.

V gene TRBV4-2 combines with J gene TRBJ2-5, with D tentatively TRBD1 (5 bases). The closer fit of TRBJ2-7 to the DNA end suggests the J call may be wrong. The CDR3 loop spans 14 amino acids. The V gene's germline CDR1 is LGHNA and CDR2 YNFKEQ. The CDR3 sequence is CASSQGAQGYEQYF. As DNA, the CDR3 is TGTGCCAGCAGCCAAGGGGCCCAGGGCTACGAGCAGTACTTC.

The table lists this clone with a few counts. One end of the junction fails to match germline, which may point to a read error. The chain carries TRBV7-3 and TRBJ2-7; 8 nucleotides align to TRBD2. This CDR3 has 15 amino acids. Germline CDR1 reads SGHTA; CDR2 reads FQGTGA. The CDR3 DNA is TGTGCCAGCAGCCTAACTAGCGGAACTGCCTACGAGCAGTACTTC. This codes for CASSLTSGTAYEQYF.

This chain connects TRBV15 to TRBJ2-7; 7 bases fit TRBD2. J was trimmed by 7 bases and V by 5 bases; bases with no gene match: 14. The CDR3 loop spans 15 amino acids. Germline V CDR1 and CDR2: LNHNV, YYDKDF (reference sequence). This CDR3 is CATSGRLASWGEQYF. The CDR3 DNA reads TGTGCCACCAGCGGTCGACTAGCCTCCTGGGGTGAGCAGTACTTC. Complete variable domain (other parts from reference TRBV15 and TRBJ2-7): DAMVIQNPRYQVTQFGKPVTLSCSQTLNHNVMYWYQQKSSQAPKLLFHYYDKDFNNEADTPDNFQSRRPNTSFCFLDIRSPGLGDTAMYLCATSGRLASWGEQYFGPGTRLTVT.

The CDR3 coding sequence is TGTGCCAGCACCGAACAGGGCACCGGGGAGCTGTTTTTT. Translating it yields CASTEQGTGELFF. The V and J genes are TRBV6-5 and TRBJ2-2, with D perhaps TRBD1 (6 bases). The germline V gene encodes CDR1 MNHEY and CDR2 SVGAGI. The length of the CDR3 is 13 residues. Deletions cut 7 bases from V and 4 bases from J, with 10 bases between.

The V call is TRBV5-4, the J call TRBJ2-1; D gene uncertain. This CDR3 has 18 residues. Germline CDR1 SGHNT, CDR2 YYREEE (reference sequence). V dropped 4 bases and J dropped 10 bases, with 30 bases sitting between them. The CDR3: CASSPSPRTVGLNPEQFF. CDR3 bases: TGTGCCAGCAGCCCCTCGCCCAGAACAGTCGGCCTCAACCCAGAGCAGTTCTTC.

Notes on this clone: This specimen includes other DNA sequences encoding the same CDR3. The rearrangement uses TRBV5-1 and TRBJ1-1; 7 bases match TRBD1. There are 14 residues in the CDR3. Germline V gene sequence: CDR1 SGHRS, CDR2 YFSETQ. The V and J ends lost 2 bases and 1 base, in that order; junction bases with no gene match: 2. This chain's CDR3 is CASSLGTANTEAFF. The CDR3, as DNA: TGCGCCAGCAGCTTAGGGACAGCGAACACTGAAGCTTTCTTT. The complete variable domain, with remaining parts taken from reference TRBV5-1 and TRBJ1-1, reads KAGVTQTPRYLIKTRGQQVTLSCSPISGHRSVSWYQQTPGQGLQFLFEYFSETQRNKGNFPGRFSGRQFSNSRSEMNVSTLELGDSALYLCASSLGTANTEAFFGQGTRLTVV.

The chain is built from TRBV7-9 and TRBJ1-4; perhaps TRBD1 as D (6 bases). Trimming removed 4 bases at V and 8 bases at J, with 14 bases between. The germline gives CDR1 SEHNR, CDR2 FQNEAQ (reference sequence). This CDR3 has 14 residues. The CDR3 spells CASSSQGSWEKLFF. In DNA, the CDR3 is TGTGCCAGCAGCTCTCAGGGGAGTTGGGAAAAACTGTTTTTT.

This clone was counted once. The chain joins TRBV5-1 to TRBJ1-1; possibly TRBD1 for D (5 bases). The CDR3 loop spans 15 amino acids. V was trimmed by 3 bases and J by 1 base, leaving 13 bases between them. The germline CDR1 and CDR2 sequences are SGHRS and YFSETQ. CDR3 in amino acids: CASSSMPGGNTEAFF. CDR3 nucleotide sequence: TGCGCCAGCAGCTCCATGCCCGGGGGGAACACTGAAGCTTTCTTT.

The V gene is TRBV18, the J gene TRBJ1-5; D is ambiguous. Germline V gene sequence: CDR1 KGHSH, CDR2 LQKENI. V was clipped by 3 bases and J by 2 bases, with 11 bases between them. The CDR3 spans 15 residues. In DNA, the CDR3 is TGTGCCAGCTCACCCTCCGGGAGGCGCAATCAGCCCCAGCATTTT. It encodes CASSPSGRRNQPQHF.

This chain joins TRBV4-1 and TRBJ1-1, with TRBD1 as a possible D gene (5 bases). CDR1 is MGHRA, CDR2 YSYEKL, per germline. The CDR3 is made up of 14 amino acids. Trimming removed 5 bases from V and 6 bases from J, with 16 bases in between. The CDR3 DNA reads as TGCGCCAGCAGCACCGGGACTTCCCTTCCTGAAGCTTTCTTT. Protein sequence: CASSTGTSLPEAFF.

In its sample, this clone was seen a few times. This sequence joins TRBV7-8 and TRBJ2-5; 7 bases match TRBD2. Germline lookup yields CDR1 SGHVS and CDR2 FQNEAQ. CDR3 length: 15 residues. With V trimmed by 6 bases and J by 3 bases, 10 bases remained unmatched. The CDR3 sequence: CASRGLGAGEETQYF. In nucleotides, the CDR3 is TGTGCCAGCAGGGGGCTGGGTGCGGGAGAAGAGACCCAGTACTTC.

The rearrangement joins TRBV7-2 to TRBJ2-3, with D perhaps matching TRBD1 (6 bases). The CDR3 contains 13 residues. The V and J ends lost 5 bases and 5 bases respectively, with 11 bases between them. Germline V gene sequence: CDR1 SGHTA, CDR2 FQGNSA. CDR3 region: CASSNRAQDTQYF. The CDR3 bases are TGTGCCAGCAGCAACAGGGCTCAAGATACGCAGTATTTT.

This clone was seen just once. The chain carries TRBV7-9 and TRBJ2-1; no reliable D call. Deletions cut 2 bases from V and 9 bases from J, with 8 bases between. The CDR3 loop spans 12 amino acids. The germline V gene has CDR1 SEHNR and CDR2 FQNEAQ (reference sequence). CDR3 nucleotides: TGTGCCAGCAGCTTATTGGAGCTTGAGCAGTTCTTC. This codes for CASSLLELEQFF.

V is TRBV6-6 and J is TRBJ2-7, with a tentative D call TRBD1 (6 bases). V lost 0 bases, J lost 5 bases, and 11 bases lay in between. The germline V gene has CDR1 MNHNY and CDR2 SVGAGI (reference sequence). The CDR3 is 14 amino acids. CDR3 sequence (DNA): TGTGCCAGCAGTTACTCTTACAGGGAAAACGAGCAGTACTTC. Its protein product is CASSYSYRENEQYF.

The CDR3 reads CASSQGTGVYGYTF. CDR3 coding DNA: TGCGCCAGCAGCCAAGGGACAGGGGTTTATGGCTACACCTTC. The chain couples TRBV4-1 to TRBJ1-2, with 9 bases identical to TRBD1. The CDR3 is 14 amino acids. Germline-derived CDR1 and CDR2 are MGHRA and YSYEKL. Trimming cost V 1 base and J 5 bases; bases outside gene matches: 2.

The chain links TRBV5-1 to TRBJ2-7; D perhaps matches TRBD2 (6 bases). V gave up 0 bases and J gave up 5 bases, with 9 bases separating them. Germline values: CDR1 SGHRS, CDR2 YFSETQ. The CDR3 is 13 amino acids. Written as DNA, the CDR3 is TGCGCCAGCAGCTTGGCCGGCGGGGACGAGCAGTACTTC. Protein: CASSLAGGDEQYF.

This clone was counted only a few times. The chain links TRBV9 to TRBJ2-2; D remains ambiguous. The CDR3 contains 14 residues. Germline V CDR1 and CDR2: SGDLS, YYNGEE. V gave up 0 bases and J gave up 0 bases, with 3 bases separating them. CDR3 region: CASSVAANTGELFF. The CDR3 DNA reads TGTGCCAGCAGCGTAGCGGCGAACACCGGGGAGCTGTTTTTT. Full variable domain (missing parts from reference TRBV9 and TRBJ2-2): DSGVTQTPKHLITATGQRVTLRCSPRSGDLSVYWYQQSLDQGLQFLIQYYNGEERAKGNILERFSAQQFPDLHSELNLSSLELGDSALYFCASSVAANTGELFFGEGSRLTVL.

The chain couples TRBV2 to TRBJ1-1, with D possibly being TRBD1 (6 bases). The CDR3 length is 18 residues. Germline V gene data show CDR1 as SNHLY and CDR2 as FYNNEI. With 2 bases removed from V and 11 bases from J, the gap between germline ends came to 30 bases. CDR3 sequence: CASSESSVLGAIKFQAFF. The CDR3 coding sequence is TGTGCCAGCAGTGAAAGTTCGGTGCTGGGGGCAATTAAATTCCAGGCTTTCTTT.

The chain employs TRBV18 and TRBJ2-1, with 7 bases aligning to TRBD2. Germline V gives CDR1 KGHSH, CDR2 LQKENI. V lost 3 bases to trimming and J lost 5 bases; unmatched junction nucleotides: 10. The CDR3 contains 16 residues. The DNA of the CDR3 is TGTGCCAGCTCACCTCGTACGGGAGGAACTGACAATGAGCAGTTCTTC. It codes for CASSPRTGGTDNEQFF.

This rearrangement joins TRBV4-3 to TRBJ1-5; 7 nucleotides match TRBD1. This CDR3 spans 14 amino acids. Germline V CDR1 and CDR2: LGHNA, YSLEER. The V and J ends lost 2 bases and 7 bases, in that order; junction bases with no gene match: 5. This CDR3 is CASSQYRGGQPQHF. Written as DNA, the CDR3 is TGCGCCAGCAGCCAATACAGGGGAGGACAGCCCCAGCATTTT.

This clone appeared a few times. The chain couples TRBV9 to TRBJ2-7; TRBD2 matches at 16 bases. The length of the CDR3 is 16 residues. Germline CDR1 reads SGDLS; CDR2 reads YYNGEE. V trimming: 4 bases; J trimming: 3 bases; junction bases outside the gene matches: 4. Written as DNA, the CDR3 is TGTGCCAGCAGCCTGGGACTAGCGGGAGGGGTCTACGAGCAGTACTTC. It yields the protein CASSLGLAGGVYEQYF.

The chain links TRBV18 to TRBJ2-5, with unresolved D. Trimming stripped 2 bases from V and 3 bases from J, with 7 bases between. Germline assignment: CDR1 KGHSH and CDR2 LQKENI. The CDR3 loop spans 13 amino acids. The CDR3 reads CASSPIGEETQYF. The CDR3 region has the DNA TGTGCCAGCTCACCAATAGGAGAAGAGACCCAGTACTTC.

The gene calls are TRBV2 and TRBJ2-5; 8 bases align to TRBD2. Looked up from germline, CDR1 is SNHLY and CDR2 is FYNNEI. This CDR3 is 14 amino acids long. The junction had 9 bases not matched to a gene; V was cut back by 8 bases and J by 4 bases. The CDR3 coding sequence is TGTGCCAGCGCCTTCGGGGGGGGCCTAGAGACCCAGTACTTC. This gives the protein CASAFGGGLETQYF.